This TCR beta chain was obtained from a study of OX40 agonist ivuxolimab in advanced cancers. With 8 bases clipped from V and 3 bases from J, the junction kept 5 bases outside the gene matches. Germline assignment: CDR1 SGHAT and CDR2 FQNNGV. The CDR3 has 13 residues. Method: immunoSEQ multiplex PCR; TCRdb's copy keeps in-frame clones and lacks some. The data show 56,000 or so clones, with around 83% seen just once and about 4.3% held by the top ten. Specimen: CD4+ or CD8+ T cells sorted from blood, collected in a trial of the OX40 agonist ivuxolimab. The chain links TRBV11-2 to TRBJ2-5; TRBD1 aligns across 8 bases. The TCR originated in an adult with an advanced solid tumor such as melanoma, head and neck, liver or kidney cancer. The CDR3 DNA reads as TGTGCCAGCGGTAGACAGGGGAAAGAGACCCAGTACTTC. Translating gives CASGRQGKETQYF.